Each of the 26 T cell receptor beta chains below was sequenced from the same sample in a study of long-term antiretroviral therapy in people with HIV (dated 2022 in TCRdb). The immunoSEQ hsTCRB v3.0 assay was used at survey level resolution to sequence the TRB variable region. The table was pulled from immuneACCESS by TCRdb, which kept in-frame rearrangements only. Such tables lose some clones; where checked, under half of the loss comes from unresolved V genes, and the rest has no known cause. This sample is represented by 13,000 to 15,000 clones; approximately 80% of them were singletons. The top ten constitute less than 15% of the sample. Sample: unsorted PBMCs, taken 3.2 years before starting antiretroviral therapy. The receptors here all came from a middle-aged man with HIV.

V and J are TRBV5-1 and TRBJ1-1; the D gene is possibly TRBD1 (5 bases). CDR1 is SGHRS and CDR2 is YFSETQ in the germline V gene. The CDR3 length is 15 residues. V was pared by 0 bases and J by 0 bases, with 9 bases between. CDR3 coding DNA: TGCGCCAGCAGCTTGGTGGGGCTCATGAACACTGAAGCTTTCTTT. Its translation: CASSLVGLMNTEAFF.

The CDR3 DNA is TGTGCCAGCAGCCCACCTGGACCGCCGGTCACCGGGGAGCTGTTTTTT. It translates to CASSPPGPPVTGELFF. The J gene is TRBJ2-2, the V gene TRBV7-9, with D unresolved. The germline V gene has CDR1 SEHNR and CDR2 FQNEAQ (reference sequence). V shed 5 bases and J shed 4 bases, with 17 bases lying between them. The CDR3 totals 16 residues.

The genes are TRBV19 and TRBJ2-1; no definite D call. V lost 6 bases and J 5 bases, leaving 17 bases between the germline ends. CDR1 LNHDA and CDR2 SQIVND come from the germline V gene (reference sequence). The CDR3 has 15 amino acids. The CDR3 sequence is CASSPNMGQNNEQFF. In nucleotides, the CDR3 is TGTGCCAGTAGCCCCAATATGGGTCAGAACAATGAGCAGTTCTTC. Complete variable domain (other parts from reference TRBV19 and TRBJ2-1): DGGITQSPKYLFRKEGQNVTLSCEQNLNHDAMYWYRQDPGQGLRLIYYSQIVNDFQKGDIAEGYSVSREKKESFPLTVTSAQKNPTAFYLCASSPNMGQNNEQFFGPGTRLTVL.

The CDR3 is CSVRQAFSYGYTF. CDR3 bases: TGCAGCGTTAGACAGGCCTTTTCCTATGGCTACACCTTC. The chain employs TRBV29-1 and TRBJ1-2; D is possibly TRBD1 (6 bases). CDR1 is SQVTM, CDR2 ANQGSEA, per germline. The CDR3 extends over 13 amino acids. Between the trimmed V and J ends, which lost 5 bases and 4 bases, there was a span of 14 bases.

The chain couples TRBV5-1 to TRBJ2-1; 7 nucleotides line up with TRBD1. CDR1 SGHRS and CDR2 YFSETQ come from the germline V gene. Trimming cost V 4 bases and J 5 bases; bases outside gene matches: 3. The CDR3 consists of 13 residues. The DNA of the CDR3 is TGCGCCAGCAGCAGGCAGGGGGACAATGAGCAGTTCTTC. Translating gives CASSRQGDNEQFF. Variable domain in full (rest from reference TRBV5-1 and TRBJ2-1): KAGVTQTPRYLIKTRGQQVTLSCSPISGHRSVSWYQQTPGQGLQFLFEYFSETQRNKGNFPGRFSGRQFSNSRSEMNVSTLELGDSALYLCASSRQGDNEQFFGPGTRLTVL.

This chain links TRBV18 with TRBJ2-1, with 8 bases lining up with TRBD2. Germline values: CDR1 KGHSH, CDR2 LQKENI. This CDR3 has 13 residues. Trimming at V came to 3 bases and at J to 7 bases, leaving 2 bases not matched to a gene. In DNA form, the CDR3 reads TGTGCCAGCTCACCGGGGACTAGTAATGAGCAGTTCTTC. The encoded protein is CASSPGTSNEQFF.

J is TRBJ1-6 and V is TRBV27; D is uncertain. Trimming left V 3 bases short and J 5 bases short, with 11 bases between. CDR3 length equals 15 residues. Per germline, CDR1 MNHEY and CDR2 SMNVEV (reference sequence). The chain's CDR3 is CASSFGRVNNSPLHF. The CDR3 region has the DNA TGTGCCAGCAGTTTTGGACGGGTCAATAATTCACCCCTCCACTTT.

The chain is built from TRBV27 and TRBJ1-2; D may be TRBD1 (5 bases). This CDR3 spans 13 amino acids. In germline, CDR1 is MNHEY, CDR2 SMNVEV (reference sequence). V gave up 2 bases and J gave up 10 bases, with 14 bases separating them. In DNA, the CDR3 is TGTGCCAGCAGTTTAACGAGGGGTCTAGACTACACCTTC. Translated, it gives CASSLTRGLDYTF.

J is TRBJ2-7 and V is TRBV7-2, with a possible D match to TRBD1 (6 bases). The V end lost 0 bases, the J end lost 3 bases, and 12 bases lay between the germline ends. The CDR3 totals 15 residues. Germline V gene lookup returns CDR1 SGHTA and CDR2 FQGNSA. This CDR3 is CASSLATGIGYEQYF. The CDR3 bases are TGTGCCAGCAGCTTAGCTACAGGGATCGGCTACGAGCAGTACTTC.

This chain joins TRBV7-9 and TRBJ1-4; 9 positions agree with TRBD1. Trimming took 5 bases from V and 8 from J; bases not matched to a gene: 9. Germline values: CDR1 SEHNR, CDR2 FQNEAQ (reference sequence). The CDR3 has 15 amino acids. The CDR3 reads CASSRTGGSGEKLFF. The DNA of the CDR3 is TGTGCCAGCAGCCGCACAGGGGGCTCGGGGGAAAAACTGTTTTTT.

The CDR3 is CASTQQGAGGYTF. CDR3 nucleotide sequence: TGTGCCAGCACCCAACAGGGGGCAGGGGGCTACACCTTC. The rearrangement links TRBV9 to TRBJ1-2, with 9 bases lining up with TRBD1. Germline V gene lookup returns CDR1 SGDLS and CDR2 YYNGEE. The V and J ends lost 6 bases and 8 bases, in that order; junction bases with no gene match: 8. The CDR3 extends over 13 amino acids.

The V gene is TRBV18, the J gene TRBJ2-3, with a tentative D call TRBD2 (5 bases). Germline CDR1 is KGHSH and CDR2 is LQKENI. The ends were cut back, 3 bases at V and 0 bases at J, with 19 bases in the middle. The CDR3 has 18 amino acids. CDR3 region: CASSPASRRNLSTDTQYF. The CDR3 nucleotides read TGTGCCAGCTCACCGGCCTCCAGGAGGAATCTTAGCACAGATACGCAGTATTTT.

This clone was seen a single time. The V and J genes are TRBV27 and TRBJ1-5; the D gene is possibly TRBD1 (6 bases). Germline V gene data show CDR1 as MNHEY and CDR2 as SMNVEV (reference sequence). This CDR3 is 18 amino acids long. Trimming cost V 7 bases and J 6 bases, with 28 bases left between them. CDR3 loop: CASTQPYRATRSGQPQHF. The CDR3 DNA reads TGTGCCAGCACCCAACCGTACAGGGCCACGCGGTCCGGTCAGCCCCAGCATTTT.

CDR3 bases: TGTGCCAGCAGCTTGGACAGGGGGTACACAGATACGCAGTATTTT. Its protein is CASSLDRGYTDTQYF. J is TRBJ2-3 and V is TRBV5-4; 8 nucleotides match TRBD1. J gave up 2 bases and V 0 bases, and 2 bases lay outside the gene matches. The CDR3 length is 15 residues. CDR1 is SGHNT and CDR2 is YYREEE in the germline V gene (reference sequence).

This chain uses TRBV10-2 with TRBJ1-4, with TRBD1 identical over 9 bases. This CDR3 is 14 amino acids long. The junction had 3 bases not matched to a gene; V was cut back by 2 bases and J by 8 bases. Germline V gene lookup returns CDR1 WSHSY and CDR2 SAAADI. The CDR3 protein is CASSEDRGREKLFF. DNA for the CDR3: TGCGCCAGCAGTGAGGACAGGGGGAGGGAAAAACTGTTTTTT.

This clone appeared a few times. The gene calls are TRBV5-4 and TRBJ2-7; D is unclear. Germline assignment: CDR1 SGHNT and CDR2 YYREEE (reference sequence). Trimming left V 2 bases short and J 3 bases short, with 6 bases between. This CDR3 has 12 amino acids. The CDR3 nucleotides are TGTGCCAGCAGCTTAGACATCTACGAGCAGTACTTC. It encodes CASSLDIYEQYF.

V usage is TRBV5-4 and J usage is TRBJ1-5; D uncertain. V lost 0 bases and J 0 bases, leaving 10 bases between the germline ends. From germline, CDR1 is SGHNT and CDR2 YYREEE (reference sequence). The CDR3 consists of 16 residues. In DNA, the CDR3 is TGTGCCAGCAGCTTGGGGGCTCCTGATAGCAATCAGCCCCAGCATTTT. Encoded protein: CASSLGAPDSNQPQHF.

This clone was recorded only once. The chain carries TRBV9 and TRBJ1-1; D is uncertain. Trimming pared 0 bases from V and 0 bases from J, leaving 9 bases between. The CDR3 has 15 amino acids. Germline values: CDR1 SGDLS, CDR2 YYNGEE. The CDR3 coding sequence is TGTGCCAGCAGCGTAGCTGCGGGTTTGAACACTGAAGCTTTCTTT. It specifies CASSVAAGLNTEAFF.

The CDR3 DNA reads TGCGCCAGCAGCCAAGAGGAGGGGGCTGGTTCACCCCTCCACTTT. Its translation: CASSQEEGAGSPLHF. The chain has TRBV4-1 and TRBJ1-6; 7 nucleotides align to TRBD1. The CDR3 extends over 15 amino acids. Germline values: CDR1 MGHRA, CDR2 YSYEKL. Trimming removed 0 bases from V and 9 bases from J; junction bases left unmatched: 5.

The chain combines TRBV4-1 with TRBJ1-2, with no clear D. The CDR3 is 16 amino acids. The germline gives CDR1 MGHRA, CDR2 YSYEKL. Between the trimmed V and J ends, which lost 0 bases and 3 bases, there was a span of 14 bases. Here the CDR3 reads CASSQDWSGNYYGYTF. In nucleotides, the CDR3 is TGCGCCAGCAGCCAAGATTGGTCAGGAAACTACTATGGCTACACCTTC.

The rearrangement uses TRBV5-4 and TRBJ2-1, with 7 bases that match TRBD1. Per germline, CDR1 SGHNT and CDR2 YYREEE (reference sequence). This CDR3 is 15 amino acids long. V lost 4 bases to trimming and J lost 4 bases; unmatched junction nucleotides: 8. The CDR3 reads CASSQKGARYNEQFF. In nucleotides, the CDR3 is TGTGCCAGCAGCCAGAAGGGGGCGAGGTACAATGAGCAGTTCTTC.

This chain joins TRBV11-2 and TRBJ2-7; D not resolved. V was clipped by 1 base and J by 0 bases, with 7 bases between them. Germline CDR1 SGHAT, CDR2 FQNNGV. This CDR3 has 14 residues. CDR3: CASSLGRHSYEQYF. The CDR3 DNA reads TGTGCCAGCAGCTTAGGACGGCACTCCTACGAGCAGTACTTC.

This clone has a handful of counts. The gene calls are TRBV5-1 and TRBJ2-2, with no clear D. With 5 bases removed from V and 2 bases from J, the gap between germline ends came to 10 bases. Germline CDR1 SGHRS, CDR2 YFSETQ. This CDR3 region has 14 residues. The CDR3 loop is CASRSDANTGELFF. The CDR3 DNA is TGCGCCAGCAGGTCAGACGCTAACACCGGGGAGCTGTTTTTT. Supplemented by reference TRBV5-1 and TRBJ2-2, the full variable domain reads KAGVTQTPRYLIKTRGQQVTLSCSPISGHRSVSWYQQTPGQGLQFLFEYFSETQRNKGNFPGRFSGRQFSNSRSEMNVSTLELGDSALYLCASRSDANTGELFFGEGSRLTVL.

The V and J genes are TRBV28 and TRBJ2-1; 13 nucleotides match TRBD2. This CDR3 region has 16 residues. Trimming at V came to 5 bases and at J to 2 bases, leaving 3 bases not matched to a gene. CDR1 and CDR2 from the germline V gene are MDHEN and SYDVKM. CDR3 sequence (DNA): TGTGCCAGCAGTACGACTAGCGGGGGGACCTACAATGAGCAGTTCTTC. This translates into CASSTTSGGTYNEQFF. Using reference TRBV28 and TRBJ2-1 for the parts outside the CDR3, the full variable domain is DVKVTQSSRYLVKRTGEKVFLECVQDMDHENMFWYRQDPGLGLRLIYFSYDVKMKEKGDIPEGYSVSREKKERFSLILESASTNQTSMYLCASSTTSGGTYNEQFFGPGTRLTVL.

This chain links TRBV6-6 with TRBJ1-1; D perhaps matches TRBD1 (6 bases). Per the germline V gene, CDR1 is MNHNY and CDR2 is SVGAGI (reference sequence). CDR3 size: 15 residues. Trimming cost V 0 bases and J 5 bases, with 13 bases left between them. The CDR3 region is CASSYSRRGFTEAFF. CDR3 bases: TGTGCCAGCAGTTACTCGCGAAGGGGGTTTACTGAAGCTTTCTTT.

CDR3 in amino acids: CASSSGTGSEKLFF. The CDR3 coding sequence is TGCGCCAGCAGCTCCGGGACAGGCAGTGAAAAACTGTTTTTT. The chain employs TRBV5-1 and TRBJ1-4; 8 positions agree with TRBD1. Trimming took 3 bases from V and 7 from J; bases not matched to a gene: 5. Germline CDR1 SGHRS, CDR2 YFSETQ. The CDR3 covers 14 residues.